This T cell receptor beta chain was identified during a study of blood T cell repertoires in COVID-19. As for the study in general: T cells, B-cell-depleted T cells, or PBMCs supplied cDNA or gDNA.

In the authors' methods: How many nucleated cells were present was estimated from reference gene primer amplification. TCRdb's table, derived via immunoSEQ multiplex PCR, lists solely in-frame clones and lacks some. V and J calls and clone size are copied from that table; D and trimming were computed from the DNA. This sample carries 250,000 to 300,000 clones, roughly 80% of them seen once, and the ten largest clones take 4.2%. Germline V CDR1 and CDR2: SGDLS, YYNGEE. V lost 4 bases and J lost 2, with 11 bases in between. This CDR3 is 14 amino acids long. The sequenced material came from peripheral blood. The clonotype comes from a man between 60 and 75 years old with acute or convalescent COVID-19. The J gene is TRBJ2-3, the V gene TRBV9; a weak D match, TRBD1 (6 bases). CDR3 sequence reads: CASSLGAITDTQYF. CDR3 in DNA: TGTGCCAGCAGCCTGGGGGCGATCACAGATACGCAGTATTTT.